This TCR beta chain was sequenced during a study of OX40 agonist ivuxolimab in advanced cancers. Study overall: People who had prior anti-PD-1, anti-PD-L1 or anti-CTLA-4 therapy could take part, and 40% had some.

TCRdb's table, derived via immunoSEQ multiplex PCR, lists solely in-frame clones and lacks some. Of 65,000 to 90,000 clones listed, 80% to 95% are singletons. Specimen: CD4+ or CD8+ T cells sorted from blood, collected in a trial of the OX40 agonist ivuxolimab. This clonotype originated in an adult with an advanced solid tumor such as melanoma, head and neck, liver or kidney cancer.

The CDR3 protein is CASRTGNYNEQFF. DNA of the CDR3: TGTGCCAGTCGGACTGGGAACTACAATGAGCAGTTCTTC. The chain has TRBV2 and TRBJ2-1; a weak D match, TRBD2 (5 bases). CDR3 length: 13 residues. The germline CDR1 and CDR2 sequences are SNHLY and FYNNEI. V lost 9 bases, J lost 3 bases, and 12 bases lay in between. The full variable domain, in which reference TRBV2 and TRBJ2-1 provide the parts outside the CDR3, is EPEVTQTPSHQVTQMGQEVILRCVPISNHLYFYWYRQILGQKVEFLVSFYNNEISEKSEIFDDQFSVERPDGSNFTLKIRSTKLEDSAMYFCASRTGNYNEQFFGPGTRLTVL.